This paragraph reports one T cell receptor (beta chain). What it binds is unknown. This sample is drawn from a study of cytomegalovirus exposure and HLA in healthy donors. Looking at the study overall: The 550 to 700 first-cohort repertoires and the 110 or so validation repertoires shared the same platform, a later analysis reported.

The V end lost 4 bases, the J end lost 2 bases, and 12 bases lay between the germline ends. There are 14 residues in the CDR3. Per the germline V gene, CDR1 is MGHDK and CDR2 is SYGVNS. Sequencing was performed with immunoSEQ multiplex PCR; in TCRdb, only in-frame clones are kept and a portion is missing. The table records around 160,000 clones, 84% of them present only once. Broader study findings: Cytomegalovirus status was reportedly diagnosed by the classifier with high specificity and sensitivity. First-cohort TCR clusters were later found to tend to co-occur in the 90 to 150 validation repertoires.

This clonotype originated in a man under 40 in good health and CMV-seropositive. V and J are TRBV25-1 and TRBJ2-7; TRBD1 is a possible D gene (6 bases). Sequencing input: PBMCs. For the CDR3, the DNA is TGTGCCAGCAGTGGCCGGACAGACCCCTACGAGCAGTACTTC. Its translation: CASSGRTDPYEQYF.